Shown below are 8 T cell receptor beta chains from a single sample sequenced in a study of a mutant IDH1 vaccine in newly diagnosed glioma. Clones were read by immunoSEQ multiplex PCR, and TCRdb kept only the in-frame ones, dropping some. Of about 42,000 clones in the sample, approximately 83% are singletons; the top ten hold under 6%. The time point was: week 35, safety follow-up. Vaccinated patients received 300 ug of mutant IDH1 20-mer peptide per dose, with topical imiquimod. Their antigens remain unidentified. The sequences come from PBMCs, collected from a glioma patient whose treatment included an IDH1 peptide vaccine. These receptor sequences come from a woman between 45 and 60 years old with glioma.

Only a few counts were recorded for this clone. This chain uses TRBV6-1 with TRBJ1-1; D gene uncertain. The germline CDR1 and CDR2 sequences are MNHNS and SASEGT. The CDR3 has 13 amino acids. With 4 bases removed from V and 0 bases from J, the gap between germline ends came to 6 bases. The DNA of the CDR3 is TGTGCCAGCAGTGTTACAATGAACACTGAAGCTTTCTTT. It is translated as CASSVTMNTEAFF.

V is TRBV6-5 and J is TRBJ2-7; no clear D gene. The V and J ends lost 8 bases and 0 bases respectively, with 8 bases between them. Germline CDR1 and CDR2: MNHEY and SVGAGI. CDR3 size: 12 residues. CDR3 region: CASWRVSYEQYF. The CDR3 DNA reads as TGTGCCAGCTGGCGCGTCTCCTACGAGCAGTACTTC.

The sample holds a few counts of this clone. The chain has TRBV10-1 and TRBJ1-2, with no clear D. The V end lost 2 bases, the J end lost 8 bases, and 15 bases lay between the germline ends. CDR3 length: 14 amino acids. Germline CDR1 reads WNHNN; CDR2 reads SYGVQD (reference sequence). The CDR3 bases are TGCGCCAGCAGTGAGGGGCAGGACTCGATCGGCTACACCTTC. It codes for CASSEGQDSIGYTF.

This chain links TRBV6-5 with TRBJ1-1; D uncertain. This CDR3 is built from 13 residues. V lost 6 bases and J 3 bases, leaving 11 bases between the germline ends. Germline assignment: CDR1 MNHEY and CDR2 SVGAGI. The CDR3 sequence: CASRAARDTEAFF. CDR3 DNA sequence: TGTGCCAGCAGGGCCGCCCGGGACACTGAAGCTTTCTTT.

CDR3 protein: CASAPEGQNTGELFF. CDR3 in DNA: TGTGCCAGCGCACCGGAGGGACAAAACACCGGGGAGCTGTTTTTT. The gene calls are TRBV5-4 and TRBJ2-2; either TRBD1 or TRBD2 may fit D (6 bases each). The CDR3 runs 15 residues. V lost 7 bases, J lost 2 bases, and 15 bases lay in between. Looked up from germline, CDR1 is SGHNT and CDR2 is YYREEE (reference sequence).

V usage is TRBV6-6 and J usage is TRBJ1-2; possible D gene TRBD1, 5 bases. Germline CDR1 and CDR2: MNHNY and SVGAGI (reference sequence). This CDR3 contains 14 residues. V shed 6 bases and J shed 4 bases, with 15 bases lying between them. DNA of the CDR3: TGTGCCAGCAGCGGGGGAATCACGGGCTATGGCTACACCTTC. This sequence encodes CASSGGITGYGYTF.

The chain uses TRBV5-4 and TRBJ2-3; TRBD2 matches 11 bases. CDR1 SGHNT and CDR2 YYREEE come from the germline V gene (reference sequence). The junction had 7 bases not matched to a gene; V was cut back by 0 bases and J by 7 bases. The CDR3 runs 16 residues. CDR3 bases: TGTGCCAGCAGCTTGGATAGCGGGGGGGGAGTTTATACGCAGTATTTT. Its translation is CASSLDSGGGVYTQYF.

The rearrangement uses TRBV11-3 and TRBJ2-1, with TRBD2 matching 12 bases. Losses at the gene ends were 5 bases for V and 15 bases for J; bases not matched to a gene: 11. This CDR3 spans 14 amino acids. Germline CDR1 and CDR2: SGHNT and YENEEA. The CDR3 region has the DNA TGTGCCAGCAGCCGAAAGGCCCTAGCGGGGGGGTTGTTCTTC. This gives the protein CASSRKALAGGLFF.